Here is one T cell receptor (beta chain) with its context. Antigen specificity is unknown. The data belong to a study of T cells after yellow fever vaccination. Overall study context: Low-cell-number fractions underwent preparation using SMART-Seq v4 Ultra Low Input.

This CDR3 is 16 amino acids long. Between the trimmed V and J ends, which lost 5 bases and 3 bases, there was a span of 17 bases. Germline lookup yields CDR1 LGHDT and CDR2 YNNKEL (reference sequence). Universal primer sites and UMIs were introduced during 5'RACE template-switching synthesis of TCR cDNA. From the 5' RACE reads, TCRdb called clonotypes with MiXCR, one entry per CDR3 protein. The data contain approximately 610,000 distinct CDR3 sequences, about a sixth of them singletons. Overall study findings and caveats: Clones that expanded after primary vaccination mostly reappeared after the booster (96% CD4, approximately 89% CD8).

The chain couples TRBV3-1 to TRBJ2-1; perhaps TRBD2 as D (6 bases). The sequence came from a man in his late teens or twenties who received the YFV17D yellow fever vaccine. Source: PBMCs, taken about 5 days after the first yellow fever vaccination. CDR3 DNA: TGTGCCAGCAGCTCCCATCCGGAGCGGGTCTACAATGAGCAGTTCTTC. Its translation is CASSSHPERVYNEQFF.